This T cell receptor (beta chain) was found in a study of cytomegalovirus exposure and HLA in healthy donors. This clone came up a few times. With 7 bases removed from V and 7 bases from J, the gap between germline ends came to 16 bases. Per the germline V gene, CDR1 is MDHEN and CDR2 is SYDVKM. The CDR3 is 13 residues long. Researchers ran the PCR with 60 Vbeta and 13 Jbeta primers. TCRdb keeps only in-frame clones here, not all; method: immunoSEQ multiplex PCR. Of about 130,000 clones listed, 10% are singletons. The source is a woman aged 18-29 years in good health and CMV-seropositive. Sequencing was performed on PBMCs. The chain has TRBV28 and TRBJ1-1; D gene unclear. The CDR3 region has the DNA TGTGCCAGCAAGACGCAAGAGGGTAATGAAGCTTTCTTT. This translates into CASKTQEGNEAFF. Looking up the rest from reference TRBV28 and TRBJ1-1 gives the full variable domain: DVKVTQSSRYLVKRTGEKVFLECVQDMDHENMFWYRQDPGLGLRLIYFSYDVKMKEKGDIPEGYSVSREKKERFSLILESASTNQTSMYLCASKTQEGNEAFFGQGTRLTVV.